This T cell receptor (beta chain) was sequenced for a study of CD8+ T cells in alopecia areata. Study findings and constraints: For lesional scalp, especially alopecia totalis/universalis, clonality was higher than in normal scalp.

Extracted RNA was reverse transcribed into cDNA, the sequencing template. Sequencing was performed with immunoSEQ multiplex PCR; in TCRdb, only in-frame clones are kept and a portion is missing. Found here are 200,000 or so clones, 50% to 60% of them singletons; the top ten hold approximately 0.5%. This clone occurred a few times. What it binds is unknown. The CDR3 loop spans 13 amino acids. V was clipped by 5 bases and J by 6 bases, with 15 bases between them. Germline-derived CDR1 and CDR2 are SQVTM and ANQGSEA. The genes are TRBV29-1 and TRBJ2-3; D gene unclear. Sample: CD4+ T cells sorted from blood, taken at week 0. The TCR was taken from a human donor with alopecia areata. The CDR3 region has the DNA TGCAGCGTTTCTTCCCTGGATGGGGATACGCAGTATTTT. Amino acids: CSVSSLDGDTQYF.